This TCR beta chain was identified during a study of molecular identifiers for immune sequencing clone quantification. Study-level points and caveats: Identical TCR molecules can share a barcode, and this sharing could underestimate highly expanded clone sizes.

The CDR3 spans 12 residues. Looked up from germline, CDR1 is DFQATT and CDR2 is SNEGSKA (reference sequence). Remarks on this clonotype: Antigen: not known. The junction and the germline gene differ at one end; a read error may be behind it.

TCRdb itself ran the PCR reads through MiXCR, one entry per CDR3 protein. Seen here are over 90,000 distinct CDR3 sequences, 35% observed once, and the top ten hold roughly 10%. The V and J genes are TRBV20-1 and TRBJ2-2, with D possibly TRBD2 on 5 matching bases. The receptor comes from a human donor in good health. Some libraries in this study had Jurkat cell RNA spiked in. Sequencing was performed on naive CD8+ T cells from blood, with Jurkat cell RNA spiked in. Subset described: FACS-sorted CD8+CD4-CCR7+CD45RA+ naive T cells. CDR3 amino acids: CSASGRTGELIF. In DNA, the CDR3 is TGCAGTGCTAGCGGCCGCACCGGGGAGCTGATTTTT.